This T cell receptor beta chain was identified in a study of metastatic and nonmetastatic thyroid tumors. Study information: Comparison of repertoires was carried out across blood and tumor or nodule tissue from malignant and benign thyroid patients. Study-level points and caveats: Benign nodules were reported to have significantly lower TCR beta diversity than malignant thyroid tumors, in blood and tumor.

Prior to thyroid surgery, none of the patients had received any treatment. The V gene's germline CDR1 is MNHEY and CDR2 SVGEGT. Trimming removed 7 bases from V and 3 bases from J; junction bases left unmatched: 3. The CDR3 is made up of 14 amino acids. Note on this clone: The antigen is not known.

In the source study's methods: The authors used CDR3 differences across clinicopathological groups to build a distant-metastasis classifier for papillary thyroid cancer. TCRdb re-processed the PCR reads through MiXCR. The authors' filters were not applied to this entry. The sample lists about 64,000 clones; around 15% were seen once. The clonotype comes from a male donor with papillary thyroid cancer or a benign thyroid nodule (not recorded which). Some clones in this sample may be carry-over from other donors' samples. This chain links TRBV6-2 or TRBV6-3 with TRBJ2-5; 12 bases are shared with TRBD2. Sequenced material: blood. CDR3 in DNA: TGTGCCAGCACCCCTAGCGGGAGGGAAGAGACCCAGTACTTC. Translating gives CASTPSGREETQYF.